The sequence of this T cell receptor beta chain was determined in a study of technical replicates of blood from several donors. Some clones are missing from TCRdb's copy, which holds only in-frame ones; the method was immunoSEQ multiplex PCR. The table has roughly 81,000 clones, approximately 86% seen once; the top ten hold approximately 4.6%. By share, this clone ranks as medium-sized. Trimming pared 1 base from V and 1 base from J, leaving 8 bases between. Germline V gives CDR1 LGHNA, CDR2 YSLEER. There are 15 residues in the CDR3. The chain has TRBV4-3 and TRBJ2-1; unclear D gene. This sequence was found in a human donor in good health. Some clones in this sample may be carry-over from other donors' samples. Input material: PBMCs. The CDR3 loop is CASSQGAASYNEQFF. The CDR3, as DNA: TGCGCCAGCAGCCAAGGGGCAGCATCCTACAATGAGCAGTTCTTC.